The next 20 T cell receptor beta chains were all read from a single sample in a study of blood T cell repertoires in COVID-19. Clones were read by immunoSEQ multiplex PCR, and TCRdb kept only the in-frame ones, dropping some. Of 200,000 to 250,000 clones in the sample, roughly 90% were seen once. Sequencing input: PBMCs or T cells enriched from blood (not recorded which). All receptors come from a man aged 25 to 40 who had been exposed to COVID-19.

J is TRBJ2-1 and V is TRBV20-1, with D hard to call. CDR3 length: 13 residues. Germline CDR1 and CDR2: DFQATT and SNEGSKA (reference sequence). V lost 3 bases and J lost 1, with 7 bases in between. This CDR3 is CSASTHSYNEQFF. The CDR3 DNA is TGCAGTGCTAGTACTCATTCCTACAATGAGCAGTTCTTC.

The chain's CDR3 is CASSPGGETQYF. In DNA form, the CDR3 reads TGTGCCAGCAGCCCCGGGGGAGAGACCCAGTACTTC. V is TRBV5-6 and J is TRBJ2-5, with D possibly TRBD2 on 6 matching bases. V dropped 4 bases and J dropped 4 bases, with 8 bases sitting between them. CDR3 size: 12 residues. Germline V gene lookup returns CDR1 SGHDT and CDR2 YYEEEE.

The chain carries TRBV10-3 and TRBJ2-5, with TRBD1 matching over 10 bases. The CDR3 totals 14 residues. Germline V gene sequence: CDR1 ENHRY, CDR2 SYGVKD. Unmatched junction bases numbered 4, after V lost 4 bases and J lost 5 bases. The CDR3 spells CAISGQGAQETQYF. CDR3 sequence (DNA): TGTGCCATCAGTGGACAGGGGGCGCAGGAGACCCAGTACTTC.

This rearrangement joins TRBV3-1 (or the pseudogene TRBV3-2) to TRBJ1-3; D is unclear. The CDR3 sequence is 15 residues long. Looked up from germline, CDR1 is LGHDT and CDR2 is YNNKEL (reference sequence). The V end was cut by 1 base, the J end by 5 bases, with 12 bases between. Written as DNA, the CDR3 is TGTGCCAGCAGCCAAGTACGGCAGGCCAGAAACACCATATATTTT. It is translated as CASSQVRQARNTIYF.

The chain uses TRBV30 and TRBJ1-4, with a weak D call TRBD1 (5 bases). In germline, CDR1 is GTSNPN, CDR2 SVGIG (reference sequence). The CDR3 runs 13 residues. Trimming pared 3 bases from V and 8 bases from J, leaving 13 bases between. This CDR3 is CAWSAGLQEKLFF. As DNA, the CDR3 is TGTGCCTGGAGCGCAGGGTTACAGGAAAAACTGTTTTTT.

The gene calls are TRBV2 and TRBJ1-6; D is unclear. Trimming took off 8 bases at V and 0 bases at J, with 11 bases between the two ends. CDR3 size: 15 residues. The germline V gene encodes CDR1 SNHLY and CDR2 FYNNEI. The CDR3 protein is CASVGLSSYNSPLHF. The CDR3 DNA is TGTGCCAGCGTTGGGCTTAGCTCCTATAATTCACCCCTCCACTTT.

The chain couples TRBV6-5 to TRBJ2-7; 7 bases fit TRBD1. CDR1 MNHEY and CDR2 SVGAGI come from the germline V gene. The trim removed 6 bases at V and 0 bases at J, leaving 8 bases unmatched. The CDR3 consists of 15 residues. CDR3 protein: CASRPGQVVSYEQYF. The DNA for the CDR3 is TGTGCCAGCAGACCAGGACAGGTAGTCTCCTACGAGCAGTACTTC.

This clone appeared once. The chain has TRBV25-1 and TRBJ1-1, with 8 bases identical to TRBD1. Germline CDR1 and CDR2: MGHDK and SYGVNS. V shed 2 bases, J shed 3 bases, and the junction held 5 bases outside the gene matches. The CDR3 is 15 amino acids. The CDR3 sequence is CASSEKTGVYTEAFF. The CDR3 bases are TGTGCCAGCAGTGAAAAGACAGGGGTCTACACTGAAGCTTTCTTT.

The V gene is TRBV19, the J gene TRBJ2-7; 10 bases match TRBD2. CDR1 is LNHDA and CDR2 is SQIVND in the germline V gene (reference sequence). V lost 5 bases and J lost 5; bases outside the gene matches: 9. The CDR3 is 15 amino acids. CDR3 loop: CASSPLASGGDEQYF. The CDR3 DNA follows: TGTGCCAGTAGTCCCTTGGCTAGCGGGGGAGACGAGCAGTACTTC.

The V and J genes are TRBV19 and TRBJ1-1, with a possible D match to TRBD1 (5 bases). CDR3 length: 14 residues. Germline V gene sequence: CDR1 LNHDA, CDR2 SQIVND (reference sequence). V was shortened by 7 bases and J by 0 bases, with 12 bases between the two germline ends. The CDR3 loop is CASKAGGMNTEAFF. Written as DNA, the CDR3 is TGTGCCAGTAAGGCGGGGGGAATGAACACTGAAGCTTTCTTT.

The chain links TRBV9 to TRBJ1-5; possibly TRBD1 for D (5 bases). The V end lost 0 bases, the J end lost 4 bases, and 8 bases lay between the germline ends. This CDR3 contains 14 residues. The germline V gene encodes CDR1 SGDLS and CDR2 YYNGEE. CDR3 residues: CASSVDAGNQPQHF. The CDR3 bases are TGTGCCAGCAGCGTAGACGCAGGGAATCAGCCCCAGCATTTT.

The chain is built from TRBV7-9 and TRBJ1-4, with 10 bases that match TRBD1. Per germline, CDR1 SEHNR and CDR2 FQNEAQ (reference sequence). V lost 1 base and J lost 7; bases outside the gene matches: 6. CDR3 length: 16 residues. The CDR3 loop reads CASSLDVGTGAEKLFF. The CDR3 DNA sequence: TGTGCCAGCAGCTTAGACGTCGGGACAGGGGCTGAAAAACTGTTTTTT.

The chain links TRBV19 to TRBJ1-5; no clear D gene. Germline CDR1 reads LNHDA; CDR2 reads SQIVND (reference sequence). With 5 bases removed from V and 0 bases from J, the gap between germline ends came to 8 bases. CDR3 length: 14 residues. The CDR3 DNA sequence: TGTGCCAGTAGTTTTGTAGATAGCAATCAGCCCCAGCATTTT. Residues: CASSFVDSNQPQHF.

This chain links TRBV19 with TRBJ1-4; 8 bases are shared with TRBD1. With 4 bases clipped from V and 8 bases from J, the junction kept 3 bases outside the gene matches. CDR1 is LNHDA and CDR2 is SQIVND in the germline V gene (reference sequence). The CDR3 contains 13 residues. CDR3 in amino acids: CASSKDREEKLFF. In nucleotides, the CDR3 is TGTGCCAGTAGTAAGGACAGGGAAGAAAAACTGTTTTTT. The entire variable domain, with the rest obtained from reference TRBV19 and TRBJ1-4, is as follows: DGGITQSPKYLFRKEGQNVTLSCEQNLNHDAMYWYRQDPGQGLRLIYYSQIVNDFQKGDIAEGYSVSREKKESFPLTVTSAQKNPTAFYLCASSKDREEKLFFGSGTQLSVL.

The chain combines TRBV7-3 with TRBJ2-3; D remains ambiguous. CDR1 is SGHTA, CDR2 FQGTGA, per germline. The CDR3 spans 16 residues. V was clipped by 3 bases and J by 2 bases, with 15 bases between them. In DNA, the CDR3 is TGTGCCAGCAGCTTCCAGTCTCGCGGAAACACAGATACGCAGTATTTT. Amino acid sequence: CASSFQSRGNTDTQYF.

J is TRBJ1-2 and V is TRBV2; D ambiguous. Germline V lookup: CDR1 SNHLY, CDR2 FYNNEI. V was trimmed by 6 bases and J by 7 bases, leaving 15 bases between them. The CDR3 sequence is 13 residues long. The CDR3 sequence is CASSRTALSGYTF. The CDR3 DNA follows: TGTGCCAGCAGCCGTACCGCGCTTAGTGGCTACACCTTC.

This clone was counted a single time. The CDR3 protein is CASSLVSGWSETQYF. The CDR3 coding sequence is TGTGCCAGCAGCTTGGTGAGCGGGTGGTCAGAGACCCAGTACTTC. The rearrangement links TRBV5-6 to TRBJ2-5; possible D gene TRBD2, 6 bases. The CDR3 covers 15 residues. The germline gives CDR1 SGHDT, CDR2 YYEEEE. V was trimmed by 0 bases and J by 4 bases, leaving 13 bases between them. The variable domain in full, with the rest retrieved from reference TRBV5-6 and TRBJ2-5, is DAGVTQSPTHLIKTRGQQVTLRCSPKSGHDTVSWYQQALGQGPQFIFQYYEEEERQRGNFPDRFSGHQFPNYSSELNVNALLLGDSALYLCASSLVSGWSETQYFGPGTRLLVL.

The chain uses TRBV2 and TRBJ2-2; D is perhaps TRBD2 (6 bases). The CDR3 is 14 residues long. Germline V gene lookup returns CDR1 SNHLY and CDR2 FYNNEI. The V end lost 7 bases, the J end lost 7 bases, and 16 bases lay between the germline ends. CDR3 protein: CASKEGARVGELFF. As DNA, the CDR3 is TGTGCCAGCAAGGAGGGCGCTAGGGTCGGGGAGCTGTTTTTT.

This chain links TRBV18 with TRBJ2-5; TRBD1 aligns across 10 bases. V gave up 3 bases and J gave up 4 bases; unmatched junction bases: 2. This CDR3 comprises 14 residues. The germline gives CDR1 KGHSH, CDR2 LQKENI. In DNA, the CDR3 is TGTGCCAGCTCACCGACAGGGGGCGCAGAGACCCAGTACTTC. Translated, it gives CASSPTGGAETQYF.

V gene TRBV18 combines with J gene TRBJ1-2; 9 bases line up with TRBD1. V was pared by 3 bases and J by 5 bases, with 10 bases of the junction left unmatched. The germline CDR1 and CDR2 sequences are KGHSH and LQKENI. CDR3 length: 16 residues. The CDR3 sequence: CASSPAPGQGRYGYTF. CDR3 nucleotide sequence: TGTGCCAGCTCACCCGCCCCGGGACAGGGTCGGTATGGCTACACCTTC.